The T cell receptor (beta chain) described here comes from a study of cytotoxic CD8 clonotypes in ibrutinib-treated CLL. Study background: Responses: approximately 25 partial, 2 complete; after median approximately 70 months, about 15 stayed remitted, approximately twelve progressed. Findings and limits, study-wide: T-cell clonality at baseline went above that of age-matched healthy donors and rose and fell with circulating CD8+ T-cell counts.

The CDR3 extends over 15 amino acids. Germline assignment: CDR1 MNHNS and CDR2 SASEGT. The ends lost 4 bases at V and 7 bases at J; junction bases unmatched: 12. In this sample, this clone turned up once. Its target is not known. Sequenced by immunoSEQ multiplex PCR; TCRdb stores in-frame clones only, minus some. Among just over 35,000 clones, roughly two thirds were seen once, and the ten largest hold roughly 17%. V and J are TRBV6-1 and TRBJ1-2; 7 bases align to TRBD1. The TCR was taken from a human donor with chronic lymphocytic leukemia. The material was PBMCs, obtained at disease progression, from a patient treated with ibrutinib. The DNA for the CDR3 is TGTGCCAGCAGTGTGCAGACAGGGCTAAGGAGTGGCTACACCTTC. It yields the protein CASSVQTGLRSGYTF.